These T cell receptor beta chains were read from a single sample in a study of CD8+ T cells in alopecia areata. The table came from immunoSEQ multiplex PCR; TCRdb's copy has only in-frame clones and leaves some out. Of 61,000 or so clones listed, 90% to 97% are singletons. Sequenced material: CD8+ T cells sorted from blood, taken at week 0. Receptor source: a human donor with alopecia areata. The CDR3 runs from the conserved cysteine through the conserved F or W. D genes are given only for firm matches. Expanded clones get a size class; other rows say once, few or many, or leave the size out.

clone_size | d_call | cdr3_length | j_call | v_call | cdr3_nt | cdr3_aa
once | NA | 14 | TRBJ2-5 | TRBV6-5 | TGTGCCAGCAGTTACGGAGGGACAGCCGAGACCCAGTACTTC | CASSYGGTAETQYF
NA | NA | 15 | TRBJ1-6 | TRBV7-9 | TGTGCCAGCAGCTTAGGAGGATATCTCAATTCACCCCTCCACTTT | CASSLGGYLNSPLHF
few | NA | 15 | TRBJ2-7 | TRBV19 | TGTGCCAGTAGTACCCTGGGAGCGGGCTCCTACGAGCAGTACTTC | CASSTLGAGSYEQYF
NA | NA | 14 | TRBJ2-3 | TRBV5-4 | TGTGCCAGCAGCTTGGAACCTGGCACAGATACGCAGTATTTT | CASSLEPGTDTQYF
NA | NA | 15 | TRBJ2-4 | TRBV15 | TGTGCCACCAGCAGAGATCTAGGAGCCAAAAACATTCAGTACTTC | CATSRDLGAKNIQYF
NA | NA | 11 | TRBJ1-2 | TRBV5-5 | TGTGCCAGCAGCATGAACTATGGCTACACCTTC | CASSMNYGYTF
NA | NA | 16 | TRBJ2-5 | TRBV7-3 | TGTGCCAGCAGCCCCACCGAGCAGCGGGCCCTTGAGACCCAGTACTTC | CASSPTEQRALETQYF
NA | TRBD2 | 16 | TRBJ2-3 | TRBV7-6 | TGTGCCAGCAGCTGGACTAGCGGGGGGGCCGCGAATACGCAGTATTTT | CASSWTSGGAANTQYF
NA | TRBD1 | 15 | TRBJ1-5 | TRBV27 | TGTGCCAGCAGTGGACCGGGACAGGGGAATCAGCCCCAGCATTTT | CASSGPGQGNQPQHF
NA | TRBD1 | 13 | TRBJ2-7 | TRBV5-6 | TGTGCCAGCAGCTCCGGGACAGGGAACGAGCAGTACTTC | CASSSGTGNEQYF
NA | NA | 15 | TRBJ2-2 | TRBV27 | TGTGCCAGCAGTCACGGACAGTTTAACACCGGGGAGCTGTTTTTT | CASSHGQFNTGELFF
NA | TRBD1 | 16 | TRBJ2-2 | TRBV27 | TGTGCCAGCAGTACACGGGACAGGGGGCGCACCGGGGAGCTGTTTTTT | CASSTRDRGRTGELFF
NA | TRBD1 | 14 | TRBJ2-5 | TRBV28 | TGTGCCAGCAGTATCCGGGACAGGCAAGAGACCCAGTACTTC | CASSIRDRQETQYF
NA | TRBD2 | 19 | TRBJ2-1 | TRBV7-8 | TGTGCCAGCAGCTTAGATATAGCGGGGGGTCCTCAATCCTACAATGAGCAGTTCTTC | CASSLDIAGGPQSYNEQFF
NA | NA | 14 | TRBJ2-1 | TRBV5-4 | TGTGCCAGCAGCTTCCCTCTGGGGGGCGATGAGCAGTTCTTC | CASSFPLGGDEQFF
NA | NA | 14 | TRBJ2-5 | TRBV29-1 | TGCAGCGTTGTTTCCCCGCAGGGTGGAGAGACCCAGTACTTC | CSVVSPQGGETQYF
NA | TRBD2 | 17 | TRBJ2-3 | TRBV5-6 | TGTGCCAGCAGCCCATATCCGGGACTAGCGTCTCCGGATACGCAGTATTTT | CASSPYPGLASPDTQYF
NA | NA | 14 | TRBJ2-2 | TRBV6-5 | TGTGCCAGCAGTTATGGTGAGAACACCGGGGAGCTGTTTTTT | CASSYGENTGELFF
NA | NA | 15 | TRBJ2-1 | TRBV30 | TGTGCCAGCGCTTATGAGAGGGGTGGGTGGGATGAGCAGTTCTTC | CASAYERGGWDEQFF
once | TRBD2 | 15 | TRBJ2-7 | TRBV4-2 | TGTGCCAGCAGCCAAGGTGGTCTAGCGGAATACGAGCAGTACTTC | CASSQGGLAEYEQYF
NA | TRBD1 | 14 | TRBJ2-4 | TRBV30 | TGTGCCTGGGGGACAGGGGCTGGTAAAAACATTCAGTACTTC | CAWGTGAGKNIQYF
once | TRBD1 | 14 | TRBJ2-7 | TRBV5-1 | TGCGCCAGCAGCTTCACGGGACAGACCTACGAGCAGTACTTC | CASSFTGQTYEQYF
NA | NA | 11 | TRBJ1-1 | TRBV10-3 | TGTGCCACCAGCACGAACACTGAAGCTTTCTTT | CATSTNTEAFF
NA | NA | 16 | TRBJ1-1 | TRBV5-6 | TGTGCCAGCAGCTTGGGGTGGGCAGCCAGCTACACTGAAGCTTTCTTT | CASSLGWAASYTEAFF
NA | TRBD2 | 15 | TRBJ2-7 | TRBV9 | TGTGCCAGCAGCGTAGGTGGGGGGGTCTCCTACGAGCAGTACTTC | CASSVGGGVSYEQYF
NA | NA | 13 | TRBJ2-3 | TRBV5-4 | TGTGCCAGCAGCTTCGACATCACAGATACGCAGTATTTT | CASSFDITDTQYF
NA | NA | 15 | TRBJ2-3 | TRBV4-1 | TGCGCCAGCAGCCAAGGAGGGCGGGCCGCAGATACGCAGTATTTT | CASSQGGRAADTQYF
NA | NA | 10 | TRBJ2-4 | TRBV6-7 | TGTGCCCCAAAGGAAAACATTCAGTACTTC | CAPKENIQYF
NA | NA | 13 | TRBJ2-3 | TRBV7-8 | TGTGCCAGCAGCTTAGGGGGACCAGATACGCAGTATTTT | CASSLGGPDTQYF
NA | NA | 11 | TRBJ2-7 | TRBV10-2 | TGCGCCAGCAGTGAGGGGAACGAGCAGTACTTC | CASSEGNEQYF
NA | TRBD1 | 15 | TRBJ2-7 | TRBV27 | TGTGCCAGCAGTTTAGGCAGGGGGCCGTCCTACGAGCAGTACTTC | CASSLGRGPSYEQYF
NA | NA | 15 | TRBJ1-5 | TRBV4-1 | TGCGCCAGCAGCCAAGATCGGAGCACCAATCAGCCCCAGCATTTT | CASSQDRSTNQPQHF
NA | NA | 12 | TRBJ2-1 | TRBV15 | TGTGCCACCTCCCGGGACTCCAATGAGCAGTTCTTC | CATSRDSNEQFF
NA | NA | 12 | TRBJ1-1 | TRBV29-1 | TGCAGCGGTGGACAGCCGAACACTGAAGCTTTCTTT | CSGGQPNTEAFF
NA | NA | 14 | TRBJ2-2 | TRBV6-5 | TGTGCCAGCAGTTATGGGGAGAACACCGGGGAGCTGTTTTTT | CASSYGENTGELFF
NA | TRBD2 | 16 | TRBJ2-7 | TRBV30 | TGTGCCTGGAGCCCCCCGGGGGGGGACAAATACTACGAGCAGTACTTC | CAWSPPGGDKYYEQYF
NA | TRBD1 | 14 | TRBJ1-2 | TRBV6-1 | TGTGCCAGCAGTCCGGGGACAGAGAACTATGGCTACACCTTC | CASSPGTENYGYTF
NA | TRBD1 | 16 | TRBJ2-5 | TRBV7-9 | TGTGCCAGCAGCTCCTACGACAGGGGGCTTGAAGAGACCCAGTACTTC | CASSSYDRGLEETQYF
NA | NA | 14 | TRBJ1-3 | TRBV5-4 | TGTGCCAGCAGCTGGGGGACAATTGGAAACACCATATATTTT | CASSWGTIGNTIYF
NA | NA | 17 | TRBJ2-1 | TRBV18 | TGTGCCAGCTCACCCTCAGGGGACCCGAGCTCCTACAATGAGCAGTTCTTC | CASSPSGDPSSYNEQFF
NA | NA | 13 | TRBJ2-1 | TRBV15 | TGTGCCACCAGCAGGGACGGTTACAATGAGCAGTTCTTC | CATSRDGYNEQFF
NA | NA | 15 | TRBJ1-1 | TRBV9 | TGTGCCAGCAGCGTAGAACCCGCTATGAGGCCTGAAGCTTTCTTT | CASSVEPAMRPEAFF
NA | NA | 15 | TRBJ1-5 | TRBV19 | TGTGCCAGTAGTATTGTCAGCTATAGCAATCAGCCCCAGCATTTT | CASSIVSYSNQPQHF
NA | TRBD2 | 16 | TRBJ2-3 | TRBV7-2 | TGTGCCAGCAGCTTAGGAGCGGGGGGGCGGCACGATACGCAGTATTTT | CASSLGAGGRHDTQYF
once | NA | 12 | TRBJ2-3 | TRBV6-6 | TGTGCCAGCAGTTATAACACAGATACGCAGTATTTT | CASSYNTDTQYF
NA | NA | 13 | TRBJ2-7 | TRBV30 | TGTGCCTGGAGTGTATCACAAGCCTACGAGCAGTACTTC | CAWSVSQAYEQYF
NA | NA | 12 | TRBJ2-7 | TRBV7-9 | TGTGCCAGCAGCTTAGGGGCGTACGAGCAGTACTTC | CASSLGAYEQYF
NA | TRBD1 | 16 | TRBJ2-5 | TRBV11-3 | TGTGCCAGCAGCACATGGACAGGGGACAGCCAAGAGACCCAGTACTTC | CASSTWTGDSQETQYF
NA | TRBD1 | 15 | TRBJ2-7 | TRBV9 | TGTGCCAGCAGCCCCAGTGGACAGGGGATAGACGAGCAGTACTTC | CASSPSGQGIDEQYF
once | NA | 14 | TRBJ1-2 | TRBV7-2 | TGTGCCAGCAGCTTATTCGGGGGAAACTATGGCTACACCTTC | CASSLFGGNYGYTF
NA | NA | 11 | TRBJ1-1 | TRBV29-1 | TGCAGCGTCCGTTCGGGGTCTGAAGCTTTCTTT | CSVRSGSEAFF
NA | NA | 14 | TRBJ2-3 | TRBV5-4 | TGTGCCAGCAGCCCGGAAGACCGGACAGATACGCAGTATTTT | CASSPEDRTDTQYF
NA | NA | 14 | TRBJ2-5 | TRBV6-5 | TGTGCCAGCAGTTACCGGGGCAGGGAAGAGACCCAGTACTTC | CASSYRGREETQYF
NA | NA | 13 | TRBJ1-1 | TRBV7-9 | TGTGCCAGCAGCTGGGAGAGGGAGACTGAAGCTTTCTTT | CASSWERETEAFF
NA | TRBD1 | 18 | TRBJ1-1 | TRBV7-8 | TGTGCCAGCAGCCTCCCCGGGACAGGGTCTGGTTTAGACACTGAAGCTTTCTTT | CASSLPGTGSGLDTEAFF
NA | TRBD2 | 15 | TRBJ2-5 | TRBV7-2 | TGTGCCAGCAGCCCCCGACTAGCGGGGCCCGAAACCCAGTACTTC | CASSPRLAGPETQYF
NA | NA | 15 | TRBJ2-1 | TRBV6-1 | TGTGCCAGCAGTGAACCTAACGGGCCCTTCGATGAGCAGTTCTTC | CASSEPNGPFDEQFF
NA | NA | 14 | TRBJ2-2 | TRBV27 | TGTGCCAGCAGCCACTACAGGGCCACCGGGGAGCTGTTTTTT | CASSHYRATGELFF